Below, 21 T cell receptor beta chains from the same sample are listed, as sequenced in a study of blood T cell repertoires in COVID-19. Some clones are missing from TCRdb's copy, which holds only in-frame ones; the method was immunoSEQ multiplex PCR. This sample has about 82,000 clones, with roughly 78% found just once. The sequencing sample was made of peripheral blood. The receptors come from a man between 60 and 75 years old with COVID-19, enrolled during active disease.

This clone has a single count. The genes are TRBV18 and TRBJ2-3, with 10 bases that match TRBD2. Losses at the gene ends were 3 bases for V and 4 bases for J; bases not matched to a gene: 13. The CDR3 consists of 18 residues. Germline V gene sequence: CDR1 KGHSH, CDR2 LQKENI. CDR3 bases: TGTGCCAGCTCACCTCCTAGCGGGAGACTTAGAGGGGCAGATACGCAGTATTTT. This gives the protein CASSPPSGRLRGADTQYF. The variable domain in full, with the rest retrieved from reference TRBV18 and TRBJ2-3, is NAGVMQNPRHLVRRRGQEARLRCSPMKGHSHVYWYRQLPEEGLKFMVYLQKENIIDESGMPKERFSAEFPKEGPSILRIQQVVRGDSAAYFCASSPPSGRLRGADTQYFGPGTRLTVL.

Written as DNA, the CDR3 is TGTGCCAGCAGCCCGGACAGGGCCACTGAAGCTTTCTTT. As protein: CASSPDRATEAFF. The V and J genes are TRBV5-4 and TRBJ1-1; 8 positions match TRBD1. V trimming: 4 bases; J trimming: 4 bases; junction bases outside the gene matches: 3. CDR3 length: 13 residues. Germline assignment: CDR1 SGHNT and CDR2 YYREEE (reference sequence). Combining the CDR3 with reference TRBV5-4 and TRBJ1-1 gives the whole variable domain ETGVTQSPTHLIKTRGQQVTLRCSSQSGHNTVSWYQQALGQGPQFIFQYYREEENGRGNFPPRFSGLQFPNYSSELNVNALELDDSALYLCASSPDRATEAFFGQGTRLTVV.

The rearrangement joins TRBV7-9 to TRBJ2-1; D gene uncertain. CDR3 length: 11 amino acids. Looked up from germline, CDR1 is SEHNR and CDR2 is FQNEAQ (reference sequence). The V end was cut by 5 bases, the J end by 7 bases, with 6 bases between. The CDR3, as DNA: TGTGCCAGCAGCACAATTAATGAGCAGTTCTTC. Translated, it gives CASSTINEQFF.

The chain links TRBV29-1 to TRBJ2-7; D not resolved. The CDR3 is 11 residues long. Trimming pared 3 bases from V and 7 bases from J, leaving 10 bases between. Germline V lookup: CDR1 SQVTM, CDR2 ANQGSEA. The CDR3 nucleotides are TGCAGCGTTGACGAGAGGCATGAGCAGTACTTC. Translation: CSVDERHEQYF.

The chain employs TRBV5-6 and TRBJ2-5; D not resolved. This CDR3 is 15 amino acids long. V lost 2 bases, J lost 3 bases, and 14 bases lay in between. From germline, CDR1 is SGHDT and CDR2 YYEEEE. The CDR3 region is CASSFDSSLKETQYF. CDR3 sequence (DNA): TGTGCCAGCAGCTTCGACTCGTCCCTTAAAGAGACCCAGTACTTC.

The CDR3 coding sequence is TGTGCCAGCAGCCGCGTCTACGAGCAGTACTTC. Protein sequence: CASSRVYEQYF. V is TRBV2 and J is TRBJ2-7, with D hard to call. Trimming took 6 bases from V and 3 from J, leaving 6 bases between them. The CDR3 has 11 residues. Germline CDR1 SNHLY, CDR2 FYNNEI. Combining the CDR3 with reference TRBV2 and TRBJ2-7 gives the whole variable domain EPEVTQTPSHQVTQMGQEVILRCVPISNHLYFYWYRQILGQKVEFLVSFYNNEISEKSEIFDDQFSVERPDGSNFTLKIRSTKLEDSAMYFCASSRVYEQYFGPGTRLTVT.

The CDR3 loop is CASSPYHGSYEQYF. The CDR3 DNA reads as TGTGCCAGCAGCCCCTACCACGGGTCCTACGAGCAGTACTTC. The J gene is TRBJ2-7, the V gene TRBV11-1; D not certain. V was trimmed by 5 bases and J by 1 base, leaving 12 bases between them. This CDR3 has 14 amino acids. From germline, CDR1 is SGHAT and CDR2 FQDESV (reference sequence). The whole variable domain, remainder taken from reference TRBV11-1 and TRBJ2-7, is EAEVAQSPRYKITEKSQAVAFWCDPISGHATLYWYRQILGQGPELLVQFQDESVVDDSQLPKDRFSAERLKGVDSTLKIQPAELGDSAMYLCASSPYHGSYEQYFGPGTRLTVT.

This chain connects TRBV7-2 to TRBJ1-5; no clear D gene. The V gene lost 5 bases and the J gene lost 4 bases, with 18 bases spanning the gap. CDR3 length equals 16 residues. Germline V gives CDR1 SGHTA, CDR2 FQGNSA. CDR3 region: CASSARVGGRNQPQHF. DNA for the CDR3: TGTGCCAGCAGCGCCCGGGTGGGAGGTCGGAATCAGCCCCAGCATTTT.

The chain uses TRBV15 and TRBJ2-1; 13 bases are a match to TRBD2. The length of the CDR3 is 15 residues. Germline V gene data show CDR1 as LNHNV and CDR2 as YYDKDF (reference sequence). V trimming: 6 bases; J trimming: 8 bases; junction bases outside the gene matches: 7. DNA of the CDR3: TGTGCCACCAGATACGGACTAGCGGGGGTGGATGAGCAGTTCTTC. Translation: CATRYGLAGVDEQFF.

This CDR3 is CASSLRTANEQFF. DNA of the CDR3: TGTGCCAGCAGCTTGAGGACAGCTAATGAGCAGTTCTTC. This chain joins TRBV5-5 and TRBJ2-1; D perhaps matches TRBD1 (6 bases). V lost 1 base to trimming and J lost 7 bases, with 9 bases between them. The CDR3 consists of 13 residues. The germline V gene has CDR1 SGHKS and CDR2 YYEKEE (reference sequence).

The V call is TRBV4-2, the J call TRBJ2-3; TRBD2 agrees at 11 bases. The germline CDR1 and CDR2 sequences are LGHNA and YNFKEQ. The V gene end was trimmed by 4 bases and the J gene end by 1 base; junction bases not matched to a gene: 4. This CDR3 has 16 amino acids. The CDR3 spells CASSPQLAGGTDTQYF. CDR3 DNA sequence: TGTGCCAGCAGCCCCCAACTAGCGGGGGGCACAGATACGCAGTATTTT.

The chain links TRBV24-1 to TRBJ2-2; TRBD1 aligns across 10 bases. Germline values: CDR1 KGHDR, CDR2 SFDVKD. The CDR3 consists of 16 residues. The ends lost 4 bases at V and 4 bases at J; junction bases unmatched: 5. For the CDR3, the DNA is TGTGCCACCAGTGACCGGGACAGGGGCGGCACCGGGGAGCTGTTTTTT. It is translated as CATSDRDRGGTGELFF.

This rearrangement joins TRBV5-6 to TRBJ1-3; D unresolved. CDR3 length: 16 amino acids. Germline V gene sequence: CDR1 SGHDT, CDR2 YYEEEE. V was shortened by 0 bases and J by 0 bases, with 10 bases between the two germline ends. CDR3 nucleotides: TGTGCCAGCAGCTTGGCCATAATGAGCTCTGGAAACACCATATATTTT. Residues: CASSLAIMSSGNTIYF.

This rearrangement joins TRBV20-1 to TRBJ1-4, with D hard to call. Germline CDR1 DFQATT, CDR2 SNEGSKA (reference sequence). V gave up 6 bases and J gave up 8 bases, with 10 bases separating them. The CDR3 spans 11 residues. DNA of the CDR3: TGCAGTGCCTTTCAGGTAGAAAAACTGTTTTTT. This sequence encodes CSAFQVEKLFF.

The rearrangement uses TRBV9 and TRBJ1-1, with D possibly TRBD1 on 6 matching bases. The CDR3 covers 14 residues. In germline, CDR1 is SGDLS, CDR2 YYNGEE. V gave up 4 bases and J gave up 0 bases, with 10 bases separating them. CDR3 coding DNA: TGTGCCAGCAGCCCTGGACAGATGAACACTGAAGCTTTCTTT. It yields the protein CASSPGQMNTEAFF. The full variable domain, in which reference TRBV9 and TRBJ1-1 provide the parts outside the CDR3, is DSGVTQTPKHLITATGQRVTLRCSPRSGDLSVYWYQQSLDQGLQFLIQYYNGEERAKGNILERFSAQQFPDLHSELNLSSLELGDSALYFCASSPGQMNTEAFFGQGTRLTVV.

A single count supports this clone. This rearrangement joins TRBV4-1 to TRBJ2-2; D is perhaps TRBD2 (7 bases). The CDR3 spans 17 residues. Germline V gene sequence: CDR1 MGHRA, CDR2 YSYEKL. V lost 2 bases to trimming and J lost 6 bases, with 19 bases between them. In nucleotides, the CDR3 is TGCGCCAGCAGCCAACTATTAGGGGGAGGGCCTTCCGGGGAGCTGTTTTTT. Its translation is CASSQLLGGGPSGELFF.

This chain uses TRBV29-1 with TRBJ2-7; D gene unclear. Trimming removed 3 bases from V and 2 bases from J, with 11 bases in between. CDR1 SQVTM and CDR2 ANQGSEA come from the germline V gene. The CDR3 is 13 amino acids. The CDR3 coding sequence is TGCAGCGTTGACAGGTTAGAAACCTACGAGCAGTACTTC. It specifies CSVDRLETYEQYF.

This clone was counted a few times. This chain links TRBV9 with TRBJ2-7, with 10 bases fitting TRBD2. Germline loops: CDR1 SGDLS, CDR2 YYNGEE. CDR3 size: 15 residues. The V and J ends lost 0 bases and 5 bases, in that order; junction bases with no gene match: 5. The CDR3 sequence: CASSVGAGGPNEQYF. The CDR3 DNA reads TGTGCCAGCAGCGTAGGAGCGGGGGGGCCTAACGAGCAGTACTTC.

J is TRBJ2-5 and V is TRBV16; TRBD1 matches 7 bases. Germline trimming cut 6 bases from V and 5 bases from J; bases unmatched to any gene: 12. CDR1 and CDR2 from the germline V gene are KGHSY and FQNENV. This CDR3 has 15 amino acids. CDR3 sequence (DNA): TGTGCCAGCAGTCTTAACAGGGGCATCAAGGAGACCCAGTACTTC. Translation gives CASSLNRGIKETQYF.

The chain has TRBV2 and TRBJ1-5; D gene uncertain. This CDR3 region has 14 residues. The V and J ends lost 7 bases and 6 bases respectively, with 16 bases between them. Germline assignment: CDR1 SNHLY and CDR2 FYNNEI. The CDR3: CASTPGSGSQPQHF. For the CDR3, the DNA is TGTGCCAGCACCCCTGGATCGGGAAGTCAGCCCCAGCATTTT.

V gene TRBV6-5 combines with J gene TRBJ2-1, with D possibly being TRBD1 (5 bases). The CDR3 has 14 residues. Germline lookup yields CDR1 MNHEY and CDR2 SVGAGI. Trimming took off 6 bases at V and 9 bases at J, with 18 bases between the two ends. In DNA, the CDR3 is TGTGCCAGCAGCCAGGGTAGGTGGGTGACTGAGCAGTTCTTC. This codes for CASSQGRWVTEQFF.